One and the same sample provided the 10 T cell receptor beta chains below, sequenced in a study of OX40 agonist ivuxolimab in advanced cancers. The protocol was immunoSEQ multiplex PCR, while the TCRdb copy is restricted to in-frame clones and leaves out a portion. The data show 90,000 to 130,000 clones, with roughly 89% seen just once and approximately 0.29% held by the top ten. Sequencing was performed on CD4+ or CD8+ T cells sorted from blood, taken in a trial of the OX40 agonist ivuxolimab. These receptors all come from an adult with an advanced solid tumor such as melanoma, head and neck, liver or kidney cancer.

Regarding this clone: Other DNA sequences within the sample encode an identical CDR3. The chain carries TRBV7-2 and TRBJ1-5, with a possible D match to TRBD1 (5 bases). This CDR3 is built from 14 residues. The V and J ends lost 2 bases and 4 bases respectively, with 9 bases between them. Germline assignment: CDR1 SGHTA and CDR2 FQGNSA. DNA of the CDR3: TGTGCCAGCAGCTTACAGGGAGGAAATCAGCCCCAGCATTTT. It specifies CASSLQGGNQPQHF.

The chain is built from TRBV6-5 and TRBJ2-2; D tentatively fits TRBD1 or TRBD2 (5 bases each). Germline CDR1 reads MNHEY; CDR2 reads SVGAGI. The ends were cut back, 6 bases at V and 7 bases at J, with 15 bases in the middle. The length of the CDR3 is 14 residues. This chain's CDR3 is CASRRGAGYGELFF. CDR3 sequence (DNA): TGTGCCAGCAGGAGGGGTGCTGGGTACGGGGAGCTGTTTTTT.

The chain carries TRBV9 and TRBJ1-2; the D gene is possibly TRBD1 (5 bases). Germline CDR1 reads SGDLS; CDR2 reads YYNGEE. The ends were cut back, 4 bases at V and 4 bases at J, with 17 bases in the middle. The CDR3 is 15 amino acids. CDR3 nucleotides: TGTGCCAGCAGCTCCGCGATGGGGGGACCCTATGGCTACACCTTC. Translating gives CASSSAMGGPYGYTF.

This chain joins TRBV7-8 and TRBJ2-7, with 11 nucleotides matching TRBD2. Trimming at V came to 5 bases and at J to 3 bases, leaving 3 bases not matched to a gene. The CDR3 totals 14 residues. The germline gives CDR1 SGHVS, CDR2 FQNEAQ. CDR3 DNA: TGTGCCAGCAGCCCCGGACTAGCGGGCTACGAGCAGTACTTC. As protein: CASSPGLAGYEQYF.

As DNA, the CDR3 is TGTGCCAGCAGTTACGGGGGGGCGGGCGCAGATACGCAGTATTTT. This encodes CASSYGGAGADTQYF. The V gene is TRBV6-5, the J gene TRBJ2-3; a weak D match, TRBD2 (7 bases). From germline, CDR1 is MNHEY and CDR2 SVGAGI. The CDR3 covers 15 residues. Trimming removed 2 bases at V and 4 bases at J, with 13 bases between.

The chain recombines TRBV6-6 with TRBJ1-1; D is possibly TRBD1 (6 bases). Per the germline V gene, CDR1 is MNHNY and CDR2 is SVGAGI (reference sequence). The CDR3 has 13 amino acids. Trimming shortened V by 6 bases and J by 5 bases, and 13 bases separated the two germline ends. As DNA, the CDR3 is TGTGCCAGCAGCCCCACAGGGTTGACTGAAGCTTTCTTT. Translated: CASSPTGLTEAFF.

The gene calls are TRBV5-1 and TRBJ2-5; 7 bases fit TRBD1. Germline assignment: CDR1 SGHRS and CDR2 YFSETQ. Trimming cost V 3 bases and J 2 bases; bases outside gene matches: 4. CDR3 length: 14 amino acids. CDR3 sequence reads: CASSSTTGQETQYF. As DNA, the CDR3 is TGCGCCAGCAGCTCTACGACAGGGCAAGAGACCCAGTACTTC.

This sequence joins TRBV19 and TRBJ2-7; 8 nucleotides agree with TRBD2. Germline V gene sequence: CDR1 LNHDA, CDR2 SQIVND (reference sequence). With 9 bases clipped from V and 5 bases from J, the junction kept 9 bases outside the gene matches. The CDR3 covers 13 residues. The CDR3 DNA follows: TGTGCCAGCTCGGACACCGGGGGGGACGAGCAGTACTTC. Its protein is CASSDTGGDEQYF.

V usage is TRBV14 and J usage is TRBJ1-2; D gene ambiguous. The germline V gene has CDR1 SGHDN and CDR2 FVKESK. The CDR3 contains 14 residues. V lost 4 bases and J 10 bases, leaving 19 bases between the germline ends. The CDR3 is CASSPRVRNSDYTF. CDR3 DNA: TGTGCCAGCAGCCCTAGAGTCAGGAATTCGGACTACACCTTC.

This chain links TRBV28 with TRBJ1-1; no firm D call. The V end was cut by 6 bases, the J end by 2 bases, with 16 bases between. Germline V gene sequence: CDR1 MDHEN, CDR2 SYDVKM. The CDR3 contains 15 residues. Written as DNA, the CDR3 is TGTGCCAGCAGCCCCGTCGTCAGAATTAACACTGAAGCTTTCTTT. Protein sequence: CASSPVVRINTEAFF.